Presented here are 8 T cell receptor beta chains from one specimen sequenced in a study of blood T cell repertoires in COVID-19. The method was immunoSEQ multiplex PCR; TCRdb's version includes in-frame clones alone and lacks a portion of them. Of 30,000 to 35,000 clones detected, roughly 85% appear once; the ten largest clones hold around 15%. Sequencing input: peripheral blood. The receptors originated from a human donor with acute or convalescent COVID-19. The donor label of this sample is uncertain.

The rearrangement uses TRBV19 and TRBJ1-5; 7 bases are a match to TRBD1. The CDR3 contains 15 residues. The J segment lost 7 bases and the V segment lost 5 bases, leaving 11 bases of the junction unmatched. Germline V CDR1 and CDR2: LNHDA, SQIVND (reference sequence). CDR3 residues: CASSPPTGTWQPQHF. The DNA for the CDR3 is TGTGCCAGTAGTCCTCCGACAGGGACATGGCAGCCCCAGCATTTT.

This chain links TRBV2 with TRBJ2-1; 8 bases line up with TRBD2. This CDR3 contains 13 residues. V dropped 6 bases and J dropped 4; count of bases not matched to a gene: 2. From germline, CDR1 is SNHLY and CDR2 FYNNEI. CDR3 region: CASSGGGYNEQFF. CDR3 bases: TGTGCCAGCAGCGGGGGGGGTTACAATGAGCAGTTCTTC.

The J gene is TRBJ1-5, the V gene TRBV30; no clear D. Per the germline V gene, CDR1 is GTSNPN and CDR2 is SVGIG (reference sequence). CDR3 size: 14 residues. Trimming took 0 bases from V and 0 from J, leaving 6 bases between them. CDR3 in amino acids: CAWSVTYSNQPQHF. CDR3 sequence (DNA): TGTGCCTGGAGTGTAACCTATAGCAATCAGCCCCAGCATTTT.

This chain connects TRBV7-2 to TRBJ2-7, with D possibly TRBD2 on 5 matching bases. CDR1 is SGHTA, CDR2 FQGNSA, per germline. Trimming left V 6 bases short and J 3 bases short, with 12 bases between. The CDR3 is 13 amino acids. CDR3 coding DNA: TGTGCCAGCAGTAGAGAGGGCCACTACGAGCAGTACTTC. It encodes CASSREGHYEQYF.

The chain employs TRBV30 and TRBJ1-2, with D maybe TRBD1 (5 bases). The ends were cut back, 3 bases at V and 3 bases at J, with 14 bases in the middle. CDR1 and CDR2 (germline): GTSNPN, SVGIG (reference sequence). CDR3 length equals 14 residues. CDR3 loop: CAWSPGGVDYGYTF. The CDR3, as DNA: TGTGCCTGGAGCCCGGGGGGGGTGGACTATGGCTACACCTTC.

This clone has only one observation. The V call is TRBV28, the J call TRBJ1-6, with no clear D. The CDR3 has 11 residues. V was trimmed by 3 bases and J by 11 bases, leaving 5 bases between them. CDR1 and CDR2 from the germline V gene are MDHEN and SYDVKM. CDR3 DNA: TGTGCCAGCAGTTTTCGGGCACCCCTCCACTTT. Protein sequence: CASSFRAPLHF.

CDR3 residues: CASAFKGAGTEAFF. CDR3 nucleotides: TGTGCCAGTGCATTTAAGGGGGCGGGCACTGAAGCTTTCTTT. The genes are TRBV19 and TRBJ1-1; TRBD1 matches at 7 bases. This CDR3 is 14 amino acids long. Germline lookup yields CDR1 LNHDA and CDR2 SQIVND (reference sequence). Losses at the gene ends were 8 bases for V and 4 bases for J; bases not matched to a gene: 10. The whole variable domain, filled in from reference TRBV19 and TRBJ1-1, reads DGGITQSPKYLFRKEGQNVTLSCEQNLNHDAMYWYRQDPGQGLRLIYYSQIVNDFQKGDIAEGYSVSREKKESFPLTVTSAQKNPTAFYLCASAFKGAGTEAFFGQGTRLTVV.

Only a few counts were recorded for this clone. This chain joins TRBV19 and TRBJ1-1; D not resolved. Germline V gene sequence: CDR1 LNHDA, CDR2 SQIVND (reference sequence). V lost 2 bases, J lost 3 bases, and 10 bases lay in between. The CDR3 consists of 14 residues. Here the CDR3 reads CASSILALDTEAFF. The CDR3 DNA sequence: TGTGCCAGTAGTATACTCGCGTTGGACACTGAAGCTTTCTTT. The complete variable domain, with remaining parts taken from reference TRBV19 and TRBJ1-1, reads DGGITQSPKYLFRKEGQNVTLSCEQNLNHDAMYWYRQDPGQGLRLIYYSQIVNDFQKGDIAEGYSVSREKKESFPLTVTSAQKNPTAFYLCASSILALDTEAFFGQGTRLTVV.